These T cell receptor beta chains were read from a single sample in a study of T cell responses to AZD1222 COVID-19 vaccine. Assay: immunoSEQ multiplex PCR; the TCRdb copy retains only in-frame clones and omits some. Of about 130,000 clones in the sample, approximately 92% were seen once. The sample in question was peripheral blood, obtained 28 days after the second AZD1222 dose. The source is an adult who received the AZD1222 COVID-19 vaccine. CDR3s include the opening cysteine and the closing phenylalanine or tryptophan. The D gene is left open where the match is weak. Only part of the rows carry a size: once, few, many, or a class if the clone is expanded.

abundance	v_gene	d_gene	j_gene	CDR3aa	CDR3nt
-	TRBV19	-	TRBJ2-7	CASRRQGGTYEQYF	TGTGCCAGTCGTCGTCAGGGGGGGACCTACGAGCAGTACTTC
-	TRBV5-1	-	TRBJ2-2	CASSLAGTQNTGELFF	TGCGCCAGCAGCTTGGCCGGGACACAGAACACCGGGGAGCTGTTTTTT
-	TRBV7-2	-	TRBJ2-7	CASSSNMAYEQYF	TGTGCCAGCAGCTCAAACATGGCCTACGAGCAGTACTTC
-	TRBV19	-	TRBJ1-5	CASSQRDMSNQPQHF	TGTGCCAGTAGTCAGAGAGACATGAGCAATCAGCCCCAGCATTTT
once	TRBV19	-	TRBJ1-1	CASSMNTEAFF	TGTGCCAGTAGTATGAACACTGAAGCTTTCTTT
-	TRBV12-3/TRBV12-4	-	TRBJ1-4	CASSLNGYEKLFF	TGTGCCAGCAGTTTAAACGGCTATGAAAAACTGTTTTTT
-	TRBV2	-	TRBJ1-2	CASSQVNSFNYGYTF	TGTGCCAGCAGTCAAGTCAACAGCTTTAACTATGGCTACACCTTC
-	TRBV6-1	-	TRBJ1-4	CASSEASEGSDEKLFF	TGTGCCAGCAGTGAAGCTTCCGAGGGTTCTGACGAAAAACTGTTTTTT
-	TRBV19	-	TRBJ1-2	CASSITQGVDGYTF	TGTGCCAGTAGTATAACTCAGGGAGTTGATGGCTACACCTTC
-	TRBV6-2/TRBV6-3	-	TRBJ1-6	CASSYIDGLNSPLHF	TGTGCCAGCAGTTATATTGACGGACTTAATTCACCCCTCCACTTT
once	TRBV7-2	-	TRBJ2-5	CASSPYQFDPNF	TGTGCCAGCAGCCCATATCAATTCGACCCCAACTTC
-	TRBV19	TRBD1	TRBJ1-1	CASSFVDRRMNTEAFF	TGTGCCAGTAGTTTTGTGGACAGGAGAATGAACACTGAAGCTTTCTTT
-	TRBV11-3	-	TRBJ1-1	CASSAQGDTEAFF	TGTGCCAGCAGCGCACAGGGAGACACTGAAGCTTTCTTT
-	TRBV6-6	-	TRBJ2-2	CASSTTRALAGELFF	TGTGCCAGCAGCACCACCCGCGCCCTGGCCGGGGAGCTGTTTTTT
-	TRBV7-8	TRBD2	TRBJ2-2	CASTQSGGVNILGTGELFF	TGTGCCAGCACCCAGTCGGGGGGGGTTAATATCTTGGGGACCGGGGAGCTGTTTTTT
once	TRBV12-5	TRBD2	TRBJ2-7	CASGLGLGGKFFYEQYF	TGTGCTAGTGGTTTGGGCTTGGGGGGGAAATTCTTCTACGAGCAGTACTTC
-	TRBV5-1	TRBD2	TRBJ2-3	CASSLYPSGVSTDTQYF	TGCGCCAGCAGCCTCTACCCTAGCGGGGTAAGCACAGATACGCAGTATTTT
once	TRBV7-3	-	TRBJ1-1	CASSPNRNTEAFF	TGTGCCAGCAGCCCTAACCGGAACACTGAAGCTTTCTTT
-	TRBV7-9	-	TRBJ1-3	CASSLLGWGRGAGNTIYF	TGTGCCAGCAGCTTATTAGGATGGGGGCGCGGAGCTGGAAACACCATATATTTT
few	TRBV5-4	-	TRBJ2-3	CASSQPARDTQYF	TGTGCCAGCAGCCAACCAGCCCGGGATACGCAGTATTTT
-	TRBV28	TRBD1	TRBJ1-5	CASRTGGGQPQHF	TGTGCCAGCAGGACAGGGGGAGGACAGCCCCAGCATTTT
once	TRBV28	-	TRBJ2-7	CASSSTGEQYF	TGTGCCAGCAGTTCCACCGGCGAGCAGTACTTC
-	TRBV2	TRBD2	TRBJ2-7	CASSDLGTRGEQYF	TGTGCCAGCAGTGATCTGGGGACTAGAGGCGAGCAGTACTTC
-	TRBV10-3	TRBD1	TRBJ2-1	CAISRQGPGQFF	TGTGCCATCAGTCGACAGGGTCCGGGGCAGTTCTTC
-	TRBV18	-	TRBJ2-7	CASSPQWGRREQYF	TGTGCCAGCTCACCACAGTGGGGAAGGCGCGAGCAGTACTTC
-	TRBV19	TRBD1	TRBJ2-7	CASSGTGIYEQYF	TGTGCCAGTAGCGGGACAGGGATCTACGAGCAGTACTTC
-	TRBV24-1	TRBD2	TRBJ2-3	CATSDLRGGATDTQYF	TGTGCCACCAGTGATTTGCGCGGGGGAGCCACAGATACGCAGTATTTT
-	TRBV27	-	TRBJ2-7	CASSPTALYEQYF	TGTGCCAGCAGTCCGACCGCTCTCTACGAGCAGTACTTC
-	TRBV30	-	TRBJ1-2	CAWRGVHGSGIYTF	TGTGCCTGGAGGGGTGTTCATGGGTCGGGGATCTACACCTTC
-	TRBV19	-	TRBJ1-3	CASRTFSGNTIYF	TGTGCCAGCAGGACCTTCTCTGGAAACACCATATATTTT
-	TRBV13	-	TRBJ1-5	CASSLGGGKVQPQHF	TGTGCCAGCAGCTTAGGAGGGGGTAAGGTTCAGCCCCAGCATTTT
-	TRBV7-9	TRBD1	TRBJ1-6	CASSFRDSNNSPLHF	TGTGCCAGCAGCTTTCGGGACAGCAATAATTCACCCCTCCACTTT
-	TRBV5-6	-	TRBJ1-3	CASSATALYSGNTIYF	TGTGCCAGCAGCGCGACAGCCCTTTACTCTGGAAACACCATATATTTT
-	TRBV5-8	-	TRBJ1-2	CASSYGTLGSYGYTF	TGTGCCAGCAGCTATGGGACCCTGGGCTCCTATGGCTACACCTTC
-	TRBV18	-	TRBJ2-5	CASSPQRELETQYF	TGTGCCAGCTCACCACAAAGGGAGCTCGAGACCCAGTACTTC
-	TRBV6-5	-	TRBJ1-3	CASSLDGSGNTIYF	TGTGCCAGCAGTTTGGACGGCTCTGGAAACACCATATATTTT
-	TRBV4-3	TRBD1	TRBJ2-1	CASSRPPGQGAGEQFF	TGCGCCAGCAGCCGACCACCGGGACAGGGGGCCGGTGAGCAGTTCTTC
-	TRBV18	TRBD1	TRBJ2-1	CASSPYWGQGSDEQFF	TGTGCCAGCTCACCATATTGGGGACAGGGGTCTGATGAGCAGTTCTTC
-	TRBV6-6	-	TRBJ2-7	CASTRVAGYEQYF	TGTGCCAGCACTCGCGTGGCCGGATACGAGCAGTACTTC
-	TRBV5-1	-	TRBJ2-2	CASSRGGNTGELFF	TGCGCCAGCAGCAGGGGAGGAAACACCGGGGAGCTGTTTTTT
-	TRBV12-3/TRBV12-4	-	TRBJ1-5	CASSPAGNQPQHF	TGTGCCAGCAGCCCAGCTGGCAATCAGCCCCAGCATTTT
-	TRBV19	-	TRBJ1-1	CASSIGARGVAMNTEAFF	TGTGCCAGTAGTATAGGGGCCCGAGGGGTGGCCATGAACACTGAAGCTTTCTTT
-	TRBV6-5	-	TRBJ1-4	CASSYSKQGFGELFF	TGTGCCAGCAGTTACTCCAAACAGGGTTTCGGGGAACTGTTTTTT
few	TRBV7-9	-	TRBJ2-7	CASSPGQGLFYEQYF	TGTGCCAGCAGCCCAGGACAGGGACTATTCTACGAGCAGTACTTC
-	TRBV7-9	-	TRBJ1-1	CASSRTEVTEAFF	TGTGCCAGCAGCAGGACGGAAGTCACTGAAGCTTTCTTT
-	TRBV23-1	-	TRBJ2-7	CASSQKGWIPYEQYF	TGCGCCAGCAGTCAAAAGGGCTGGATACCCTACGAGCAGTACTTC
-	TRBV5-4	-	TRBJ2-1	CASSDGAGLYSEQFF	TGTGCCAGCAGTGATGGAGCGGGTTTATACTCTGAGCAGTTCTTC
-	TRBV29-1	-	TRBJ1-1	CSVGTQGDTEAFF	TGCAGCGTCGGGACCCAAGGAGACACTGAAGCTTTCTTT
-	TRBV10-3	-	TRBJ1-1	CAISEPGQPNTEAFF	TGTGCCATCAGTGAGCCGGGACAACCAAACACTGAAGCTTTCTTT
-	TRBV7-6	-	TRBJ1-1	CASSFQIAFF	TGTGCCAGCAGCTTCCAGATAGCTTTCTTT